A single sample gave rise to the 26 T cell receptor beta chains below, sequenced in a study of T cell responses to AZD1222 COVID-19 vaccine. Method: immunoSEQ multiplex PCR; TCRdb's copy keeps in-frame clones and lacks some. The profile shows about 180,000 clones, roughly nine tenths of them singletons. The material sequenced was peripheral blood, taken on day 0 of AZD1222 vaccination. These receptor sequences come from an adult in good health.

This CDR3 reads CASRDRADTEAFF. The CDR3 nucleotides read TGTGCCAGCAGGGACAGGGCGGACACTGAAGCTTTCTTT. This chain joins TRBV6-6 and TRBJ1-1; 8 bases map to TRBD1. The CDR3 runs to 13 residues. Germline-derived CDR1 and CDR2 are MNHNY and SVGAGI (reference sequence). V lost 6 bases and J lost 3; bases outside the gene matches: 3.

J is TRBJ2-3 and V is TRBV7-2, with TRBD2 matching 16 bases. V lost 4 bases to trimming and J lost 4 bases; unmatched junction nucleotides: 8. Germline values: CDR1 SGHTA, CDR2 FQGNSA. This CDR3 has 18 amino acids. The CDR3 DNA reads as TGTGCCAGCAGCTCGCCGGGACTAGCGGGAGGGCCTCCAGATACGCAGTATTTT. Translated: CASSSPGLAGGPPDTQYF.

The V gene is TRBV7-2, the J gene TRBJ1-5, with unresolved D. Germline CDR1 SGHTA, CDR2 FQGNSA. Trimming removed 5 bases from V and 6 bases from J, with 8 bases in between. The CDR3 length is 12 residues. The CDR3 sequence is CASSPPSQPQHF. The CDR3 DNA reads TGTGCCAGCAGCCCCCCGAGTCAGCCCCAGCATTTT.

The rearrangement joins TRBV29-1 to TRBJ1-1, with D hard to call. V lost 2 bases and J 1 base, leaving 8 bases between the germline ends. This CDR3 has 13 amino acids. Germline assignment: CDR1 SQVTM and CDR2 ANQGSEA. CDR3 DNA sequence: TGCAGCGTTGAATATAAGCCGAACACTGAAGCTTTCTTT. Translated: CSVEYKPNTEAFF. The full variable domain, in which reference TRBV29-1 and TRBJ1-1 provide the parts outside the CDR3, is SAVISQKPSRDICQRGTSLTIQCQVDSQVTMMFWYRQQPGQSLTLIATANQGSEATYESGFVIDKFPISRPNLTFSTLTVSNMSPEDSSIYLCSVEYKPNTEAFFGQGTRLTVV.

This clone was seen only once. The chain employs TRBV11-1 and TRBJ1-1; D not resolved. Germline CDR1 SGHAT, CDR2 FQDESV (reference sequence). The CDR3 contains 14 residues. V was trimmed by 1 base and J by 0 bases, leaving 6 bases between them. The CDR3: CASSLGAVNTEAFF. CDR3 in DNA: TGTGCCAGCAGCTTAGGCGCGGTGAACACTGAAGCTTTCTTT. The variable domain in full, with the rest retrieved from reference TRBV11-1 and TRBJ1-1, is EAEVAQSPRYKITEKSQAVAFWCDPISGHATLYWYRQILGQGPELLVQFQDESVVDDSQLPKDRFSAERLKGVDSTLKIQPAELGDSAMYLCASSLGAVNTEAFFGQGTRLTVV.

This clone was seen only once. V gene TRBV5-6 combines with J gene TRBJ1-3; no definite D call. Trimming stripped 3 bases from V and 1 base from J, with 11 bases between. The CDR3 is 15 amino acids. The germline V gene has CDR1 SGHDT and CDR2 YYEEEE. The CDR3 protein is CASSWQKGSGNTIYF. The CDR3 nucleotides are TGTGCCAGCAGCTGGCAGAAGGGTTCTGGAAACACCATATATTTT.

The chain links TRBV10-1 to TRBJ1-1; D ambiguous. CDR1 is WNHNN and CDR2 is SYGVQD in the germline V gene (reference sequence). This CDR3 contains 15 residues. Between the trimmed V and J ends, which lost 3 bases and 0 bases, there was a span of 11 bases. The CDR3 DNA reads TGCGCCAGCAGTGACGAACAAGGAGTGAACACTGAAGCTTTCTTT. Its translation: CASSDEQGVNTEAFF.

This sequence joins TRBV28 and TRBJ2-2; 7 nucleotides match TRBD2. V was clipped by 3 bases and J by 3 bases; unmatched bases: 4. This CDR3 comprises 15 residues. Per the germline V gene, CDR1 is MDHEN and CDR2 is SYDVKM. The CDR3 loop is CASSFWEGDTGELFF. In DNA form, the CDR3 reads TGTGCCAGCAGTTTTTGGGAGGGCGACACCGGGGAGCTGTTTTTT. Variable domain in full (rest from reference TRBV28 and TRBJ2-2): DVKVTQSSRYLVKRTGEKVFLECVQDMDHENMFWYRQDPGLGLRLIYFSYDVKMKEKGDIPEGYSVSREKKERFSLILESASTNQTSMYLCASSFWEGDTGELFFGEGSRLTVL.

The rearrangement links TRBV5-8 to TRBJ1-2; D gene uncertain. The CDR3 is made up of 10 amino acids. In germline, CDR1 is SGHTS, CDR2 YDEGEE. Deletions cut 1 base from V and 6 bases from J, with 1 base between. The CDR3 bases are TGTGCCAGCAGCTTGAATGGCTACACCTTC. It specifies CASSLNGYTF.

CDR3 residues: CASSFAYRELFF. The CDR3 bases are TGTGCCAGCAGTTTCGCGTACCGGGAGCTGTTTTTT. The chain joins TRBV28 to TRBJ2-2; D ambiguous. With 3 bases removed from V and 9 bases from J, the gap between germline ends came to 8 bases. The germline CDR1 and CDR2 sequences are MDHEN and SYDVKM. CDR3 size: 12 residues.

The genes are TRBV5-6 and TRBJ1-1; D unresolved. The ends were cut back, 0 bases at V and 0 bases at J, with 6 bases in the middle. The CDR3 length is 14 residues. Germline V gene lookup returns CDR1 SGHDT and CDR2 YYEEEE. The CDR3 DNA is TGTGCCAGCAGCTTGGGGCAGATGAACACTGAAGCTTTCTTT. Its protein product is CASSLGQMNTEAFF.

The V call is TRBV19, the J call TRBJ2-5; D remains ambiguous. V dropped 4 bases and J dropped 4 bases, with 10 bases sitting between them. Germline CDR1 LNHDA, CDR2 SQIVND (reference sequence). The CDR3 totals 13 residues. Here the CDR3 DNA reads TGTGCCAGTAGTACCAACCCTGGAGAGACCCAGTACTTC. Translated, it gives CASSTNPGETQYF.

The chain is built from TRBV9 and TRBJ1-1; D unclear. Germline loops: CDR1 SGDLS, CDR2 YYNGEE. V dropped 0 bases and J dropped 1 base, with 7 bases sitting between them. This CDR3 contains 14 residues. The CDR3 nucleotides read TGTGCCAGCAGCGTAGGGTGGGGGAACACTGAAGCTTTCTTT. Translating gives CASSVGWGNTEAFF.

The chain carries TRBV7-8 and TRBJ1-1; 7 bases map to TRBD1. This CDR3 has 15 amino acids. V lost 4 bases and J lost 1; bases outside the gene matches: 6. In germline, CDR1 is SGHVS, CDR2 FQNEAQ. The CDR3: CASSSRQGRNTEAFF. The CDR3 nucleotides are TGTGCCAGCAGCTCCCGACAGGGAAGGAACACTGAAGCTTTCTTT.

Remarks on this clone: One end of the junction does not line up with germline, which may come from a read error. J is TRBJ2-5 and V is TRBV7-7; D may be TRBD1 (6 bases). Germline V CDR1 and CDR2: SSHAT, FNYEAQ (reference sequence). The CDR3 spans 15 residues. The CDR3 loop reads CASSSTGTLRETQYF. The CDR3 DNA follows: TGTGCTAGCAGCTCAACCGGGACATTGCGGGAGACCCAGTACTTC. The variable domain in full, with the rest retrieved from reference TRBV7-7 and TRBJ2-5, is GAGVSQSPRYKVTKRGQDVTLRCDPISSHATLYWYQQALGQGPEFLTYFNYEAQPDKSGLPSDRFSAERPEGSISTLTIQRTEQRDSAMYRCASSSTGTLRETQYFGPGTRLLVL.

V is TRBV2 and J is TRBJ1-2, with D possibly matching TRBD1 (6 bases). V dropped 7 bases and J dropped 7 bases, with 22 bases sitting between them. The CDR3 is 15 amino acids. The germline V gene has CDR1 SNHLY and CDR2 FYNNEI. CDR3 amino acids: CASNSETGGTFGYTF. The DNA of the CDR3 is TGTGCCAGCAACTCCGAGACAGGCGGTACGTTTGGCTACACCTTC.

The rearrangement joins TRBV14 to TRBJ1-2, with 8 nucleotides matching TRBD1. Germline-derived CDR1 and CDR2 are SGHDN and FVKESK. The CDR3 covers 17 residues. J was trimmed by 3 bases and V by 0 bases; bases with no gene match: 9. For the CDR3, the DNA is TGTGCCAGCAGCCAAGACCGACAGGGGATGGCGGACTATGGCTACACCTTC. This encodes CASSQDRQGMADYGYTF.

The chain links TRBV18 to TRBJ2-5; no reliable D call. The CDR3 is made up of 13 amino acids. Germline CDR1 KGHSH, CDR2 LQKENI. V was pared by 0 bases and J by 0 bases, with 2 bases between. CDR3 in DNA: TGTGCCAGCTCACCACCGAACCAAGAGACCCAGTACTTC. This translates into CASSPPNQETQYF.

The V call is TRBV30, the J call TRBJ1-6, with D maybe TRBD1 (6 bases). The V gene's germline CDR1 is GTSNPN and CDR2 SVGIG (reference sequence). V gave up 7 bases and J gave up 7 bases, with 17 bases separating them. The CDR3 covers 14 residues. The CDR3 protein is CASGGGQGNSPLHF. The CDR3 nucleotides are TGTGCCTCTGGGGGGGGGCAGGGAAATTCACCCCTCCACTTT.

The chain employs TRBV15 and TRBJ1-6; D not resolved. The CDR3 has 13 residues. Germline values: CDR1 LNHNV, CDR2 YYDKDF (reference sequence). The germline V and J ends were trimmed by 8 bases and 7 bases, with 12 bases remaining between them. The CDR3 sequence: CATAGQANSPLHF. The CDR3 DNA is TGTGCCACCGCGGGCCAGGCGAATTCACCCCTCCACTTT.

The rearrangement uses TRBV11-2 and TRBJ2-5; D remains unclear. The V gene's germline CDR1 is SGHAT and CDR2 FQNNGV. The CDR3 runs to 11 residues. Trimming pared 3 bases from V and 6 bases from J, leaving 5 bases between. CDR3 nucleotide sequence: TGTGCCAGCAGCTTCACGAAGACCCAGTACTTC. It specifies CASSFTKTQYF.

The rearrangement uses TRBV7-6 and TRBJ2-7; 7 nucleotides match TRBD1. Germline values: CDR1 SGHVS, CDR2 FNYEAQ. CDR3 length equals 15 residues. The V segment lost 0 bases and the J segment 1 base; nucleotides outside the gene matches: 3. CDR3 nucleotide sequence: TGTGCCAGCAGCTTAGCGCGACAGGGATCCTACGAGCAGTACTTC. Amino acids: CASSLARQGSYEQYF.

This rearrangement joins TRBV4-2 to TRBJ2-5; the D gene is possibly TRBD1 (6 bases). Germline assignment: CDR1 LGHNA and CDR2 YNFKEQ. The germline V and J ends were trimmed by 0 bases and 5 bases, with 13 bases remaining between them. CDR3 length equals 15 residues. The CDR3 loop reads CASSQEKQGFETQYF. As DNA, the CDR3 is TGTGCCAGCAGCCAAGAGAAACAGGGTTTTGAGACCCAGTACTTC.

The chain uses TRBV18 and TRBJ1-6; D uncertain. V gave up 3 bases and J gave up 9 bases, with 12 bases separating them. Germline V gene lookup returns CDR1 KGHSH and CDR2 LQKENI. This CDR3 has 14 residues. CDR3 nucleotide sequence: TGTGCCAGCTCACCCTCGGGGAGTTCTTCACCCCTCCACTTT. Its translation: CASSPSGSSSPLHF.

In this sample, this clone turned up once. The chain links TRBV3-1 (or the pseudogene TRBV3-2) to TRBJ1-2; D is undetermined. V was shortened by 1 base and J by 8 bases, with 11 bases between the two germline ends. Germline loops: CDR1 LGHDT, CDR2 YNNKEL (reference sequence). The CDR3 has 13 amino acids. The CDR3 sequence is CASSQGPNGGYTF. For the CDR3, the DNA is TGTGCCAGCAGCCAAGGACCGAATGGCGGCTACACCTTC.

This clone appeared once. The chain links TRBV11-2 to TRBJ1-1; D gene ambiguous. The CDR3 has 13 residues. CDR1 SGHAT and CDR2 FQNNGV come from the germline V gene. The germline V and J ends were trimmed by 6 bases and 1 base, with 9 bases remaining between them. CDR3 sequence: CASRFRKNTEAFF. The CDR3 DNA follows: TGTGCCAGCAGGTTCAGGAAGAACACTGAAGCTTTCTTT.